The rows below give T cell receptor beta chains drawn from one sample of a study of beta chain features in type 1 diabetes. The table came from immunoSEQ multiplex PCR; TCRdb's copy has only in-frame clones and leaves some out. Altogether 20,000 to 30,000 clones are present, around 69% being singletons, with the ten largest covering about 4%. Sequencing was carried out using Tregs from blood. The receptors come from a man between 18 and 35 years old with type 1 diabetes. CDR3s include the opening cysteine and the closing phenylalanine or tryptophan. A D gene is named only where the DNA matches it firmly. For some rows the clone size is stated as once, few or many, or as a class when expanded; others skip it.

cdr3_nt	cdr3_aa	d_call	j_call	v_call	clone_size
TGTGCCAGCAGTGGGTTTGGCCCCCAGTACTTC	CASSGFGPQYF	NA	TRBJ2-7	TRBV2	NA
TGCGCCAGCAGCTTGGTACGGGTAGGAGAGACCCAGTACTTC	CASSLVRVGETQYF	NA	TRBJ2-5	TRBV5-1	NA
TGTGCCAGCTCCCGACAGGGGGCATGGGAGCAGTACTTC	CASSRQGAWEQYF	TRBD1	TRBJ2-7	TRBV18	NA
TGTGCCAGCAGTTTATCCCCCTCGAGAAGCGGGGGCCACGGGGAGCAGTTCTTC	CASSLSPSRSGGHGEQFF	TRBD2	TRBJ2-1	TRBV27	NA
TGTGCCAGCAGTTTATGGTCAGGGGGTAATTCACCCCTCCACTTT	CASSLWSGGNSPLHF	TRBD1	TRBJ1-6	TRBV28	few
TGTGCCAGCAGCCAACGCAGCCGGGAGCGGGCTTTCTTT	CASSQRSRERAFF	NA	TRBJ1-1	TRBV28	NA
TGCAGCGTCTGTGACGGACTCCTATTCTACGAGCAGTACTTC	CSVCDGLLFYEQYF	NA	TRBJ2-7	TRBV29-1	NA
TGTGCCAGCAGTTCAGTCGTGCGGGGTGAAGCTTTCTTT	CASSSVVRGEAFF	NA	TRBJ1-1	TRBV6-5	NA
TGTGCCAGTAGTACCCATGGACTAGCCACCACGCCAGATACGCAGTATTTT	CASSTHGLATTPDTQYF	TRBD2	TRBJ2-3	TRBV19	once
TGCGCCAGCAGTCCGTCCGCAGGGAAAAGCTCCTACAATGAGCAGTTCTTC	CASSPSAGKSSYNEQFF	NA	TRBJ2-1	TRBV23-1	NA
TGTGCCAGCAGCTTAGTTCCAGGGGCAGATACGCAGTATTTT	CASSLVPGADTQYF	NA	TRBJ2-3	TRBV7-2	NA
TGTGCCAGCAGCGTAGGGATAGGAGTCAGTTCCTACAATGAGCAGTTCTTC	CASSVGIGVSSYNEQFF	NA	TRBJ2-1	TRBV9	NA
TGTGCCAGCACAGGGGAGTGGAAAACTTTCTTT	CASTGEWKTFF	TRBD1	TRBJ1-1	TRBV19	once
TGTGCCAGCAGTTTAATAGGGGGCCGCACAGATACGCAGTATTTT	CASSLIGGRTDTQYF	TRBD1	TRBJ2-3	TRBV28	NA
TGCGCCAGCAGCGGACGGACTAGCGGGGAGAGCACAGATACGCAGTATTTT	CASSGRTSGESTDTQYF	TRBD2	TRBJ2-3	TRBV5-1	NA
TGTGCCAGCAGCTTAAGAAATTACGAGCAGTACTTC	CASSLRNYEQYF	NA	TRBJ2-7	TRBV7-9	NA
TGTGCCAGCAGCTTAGTAGCGGGACCTTACAATGAGCAGTTCTTC	CASSLVAGPYNEQFF	TRBD2	TRBJ2-1	TRBV7-2	NA
TGCGCCAGCAGATCTGCCGGGACAGGGCTTGTTTGGTCGCTGCCTTTCTTT	CASRSAGTGLVWSLPFF	TRBD1	TRBJ1-1	TRBV10-2	NA
TGCGCCAGCACCTCCCAGGGGGGTTTGGGCTGGGGCACTGAAGCTTTCTTT	CASTSQGGLGWGTEAFF	TRBD1	TRBJ1-1	TRBV4-1	NA
TGTGCCAGCGGAGGCGGGACAGGCTCCTATGGCTACACCTTC	CASGGGTGSYGYTF	TRBD1	TRBJ1-2	TRBV6-6	NA
TGTGCCATCAGTGAAGGACTAGCGGGCGGTATCTACGAGCAGTACTTC	CAISEGLAGGIYEQYF	TRBD2	TRBJ2-7	TRBV10-3	NA
TGTGCCAGCGACCGACTATCTTACAATGAGCAGTTCTTC	CASDRLSYNEQFF	NA	TRBJ2-1	TRBV2	NA
TGTGCCTGGAGTAGGACTAGCTACGAGCAGTACTTC	CAWSRTSYEQYF	TRBD2	TRBJ2-7	TRBV30	NA
TGTGCCAGCAGCTTAAGGACAGGGAGGGGCAATGAGCAGTTCTTC	CASSLRTGRGNEQFF	NA	TRBJ2-1	TRBV11-2	NA
TGTGCCAGCAGTGAACTGCAGGGGGCTTCTGGAAACACCATATATTTT	CASSELQGASGNTIYF	TRBD1	TRBJ1-3	TRBV6-1	few
TGTGCCAGCTCACCACAACTAGGACTAGCGGGAGTTCCAGAGACCCAGTACTTC	CASSPQLGLAGVPETQYF	TRBD2	TRBJ2-5	TRBV18	NA
TGTGCCAGCAGTCTGGACAGGGGATTTGGTGGCTACACCTTC	CASSLDRGFGGYTF	TRBD1	TRBJ1-2	TRBV7-8	once
TGTGCCAGCAGGCCAGCGGTTGGGACTGAAGCTTTCTTT	CASRPAVGTEAFF	NA	TRBJ1-1	TRBV28	few
TGCGCCAGCAGCAACCCGGGAACTGAAGCTTTCTTT	CASSNPGTEAFF	NA	TRBJ1-1	TRBV5-1	NA
TGTGCCAGCAGCGAAGGGGTAACTGGAAACACCATATATTTT	CASSEGVTGNTIYF	NA	TRBJ1-3	TRBV5-4	few
TGTGCCAGCAGCTGGGGACCGGGGGGCTACGAGCAGTACTTC	CASSWGPGGYEQYF	TRBD2	TRBJ2-7	TRBV7-8	few
TGTGCCAGTAGCGGACTAGCGGGAGGGAGTGAGCAGTTCTTC	CASSGLAGGSEQFF	TRBD2	TRBJ2-1	TRBV19	NA
TGTGCCAGCAGCCGCGGGGCGGCAGGGACCTACAATGAGCAGTTCTTC	CASSRGAAGTYNEQFF	NA	TRBJ2-1	TRBV5-4	NA
TGTGCCAGCAGCTTGGACAGGGGGTTCGGAACGCAGTATTTT	CASSLDRGFGTQYF	TRBD1	TRBJ2-3	TRBV7-2	NA
TGTGCCAGCAGTGAAGGGACAGGGTGGTACAATGAGCAGTTCTTC	CASSEGTGWYNEQFF	TRBD1	TRBJ2-1	TRBV6-1	NA
TGCGCCAGCAGCGCCGGGACAGGCTATGAGACCCAGTACTTC	CASSAGTGYETQYF	TRBD1	TRBJ2-5	TRBV5-1	NA
TGTGCCAGCAGCTTATACAGGGAGATTATCTACGAGCAGTACTTC	CASSLYREIIYEQYF	NA	TRBJ2-7	TRBV7-2	once
TGCGCCAGCAGCTTGGCAGCGGGAGGGCCGAGCTCCTACGAGCAGTACTTC	CASSLAAGGPSSYEQYF	TRBD2	TRBJ2-7	TRBV5-1	NA
TGTGCCAGCAGCAAAGAGCAGAGACAGGATAGCAATCAGCCCCAGCATTTT	CASSKEQRQDSNQPQHF	NA	TRBJ1-5	TRBV7-2	once
TGTGCCAGCAGCCCAAGCGGGGCCCTAAATCAGCCCCAGCATTTT	CASSPSGALNQPQHF	NA	TRBJ1-5	TRBV21-1	NA
TGCGCCAGCAGCTTGGTAGGGGGCAGCACTGAAGCTTTCTTT	CASSLVGGSTEAFF	TRBD1	TRBJ1-1	TRBV5-1	NA
TGCGCCAGCAGCCTATCACGACTAGCGGCGAACACCGGGGAGCTGTTTTTT	CASSLSRLAANTGELFF	TRBD2	TRBJ2-2	TRBV4-1	few
TGTGCCAGCAGCAAAAAGGAGCTAGCGGGAGGGAGCTCCTACAATGAGCAGTTCTTC	CASSKKELAGGSSYNEQFF	NA	TRBJ2-1	TRBV21-1	NA
TGTGCCAGCAGCCCTCGGACTAGCGGTTACAATGAGCAGTTCTTC	CASSPRTSGYNEQFF	TRBD2	TRBJ2-1	TRBV9	once
TGCGCCAGCAGCTGGAGGACTGGGGACTACGAGCAGTACTTC	CASSWRTGDYEQYF	NA	TRBJ2-7	TRBV5-1	NA
TGTGCCAGCAGCAACTCCGGGACAGGGTCTCGGAGCAATCAGCCCCAGCATTTT	CASSNSGTGSRSNQPQHF	TRBD1	TRBJ1-5	TRBV27	NA
TGCGCCAGCAGCAGGGGACAGGGGAATGAGCAGTTCTTC	CASSRGQGNEQFF	TRBD1	TRBJ2-1	TRBV5-1	NA
TGTGCCAGTAGTGTTCAGGGGTTTAAAGATACGCAGTATTTT	CASSVQGFKDTQYF	NA	TRBJ2-3	TRBV19	NA
TGTGCCAGCGTTGGGGCGCGGCAGCCCCAGCATTTT	CASVGARQPQHF	NA	TRBJ1-5	TRBV6-6	NA
TGTGCCAGCAGCGCAGGAACAGGGCACACCTACGAGCAGTACTTC	CASSAGTGHTYEQYF	NA	TRBJ2-7	TRBV9	NA
TGTGCCAGCAGTTTCCTCGCGGGGGGAGGGCCCCCACACTATGGCTACACCTTC	CASSFLAGGGPPHYGYTF	NA	TRBJ1-2	TRBV27	NA
TGTGCCAGTAGTATCAGTCCTAGCGGGAGGCGGAATGGGCAGTTCTTC	CASSISPSGRRNGQFF	TRBD2	TRBJ2-1	TRBV19	NA
TGTGCCAGCAGTTCCCTACTCTCCTTGACTACCGAGCAGTACTTC	CASSSLLSLTTEQYF	NA	TRBJ2-7	TRBV28	NA
TGTGCCAGCAGCTTACCTCACAGGGGAAAGCAGTACTTC	CASSLPHRGKQYF	TRBD1	TRBJ2-7	TRBV13	once